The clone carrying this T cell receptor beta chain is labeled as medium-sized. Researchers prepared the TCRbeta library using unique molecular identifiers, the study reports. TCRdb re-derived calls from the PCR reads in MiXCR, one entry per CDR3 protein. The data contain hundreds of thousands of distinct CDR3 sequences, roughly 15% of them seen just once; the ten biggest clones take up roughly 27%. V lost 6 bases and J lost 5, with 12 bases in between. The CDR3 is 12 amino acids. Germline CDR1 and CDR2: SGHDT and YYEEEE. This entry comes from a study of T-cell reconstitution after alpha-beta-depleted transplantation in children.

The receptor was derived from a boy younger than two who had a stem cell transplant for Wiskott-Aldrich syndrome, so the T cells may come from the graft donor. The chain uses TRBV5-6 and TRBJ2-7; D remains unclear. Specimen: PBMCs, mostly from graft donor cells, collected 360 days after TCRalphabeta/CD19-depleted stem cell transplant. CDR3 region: CASNFGVDEQYF. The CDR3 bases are TGTGCCAGCAACTTTGGGGTGGACGAGCAGTACTTC.